This T cell receptor beta chain appears in the sequencing data of a study of CD8 T cells in Susac syndrome (dated by TCRdb to between 2018 and 2021). Regarding the complete study: The study used repertoire sequencing to test whether antigen drove CD8+ T cell activation and differentiation in Susac syndrome. Summary of the overall study and its limitations: The study acknowledged that relatively few individuals were included in the TCR sequencing and HLA analysis.

High-throughput TCR beta sequencing profiled peripheral blood CD8+ and CD4+ T cells from healthy donors, Susac syndrome patients and multiple sclerosis patients. The multiple sclerosis controls were treatment-naive patients whose relapsing-remitting disease, either stable or active, fulfilled the revised McDonald criteria. Bulk CD8+ and CD4+ T cells were purified magnetically by negative isolation, whereas CD8+ TEMRA cells were enriched by FACS. Blood was drawn into EDTA tubes, processed within 24 hours, and PBMCs were isolated by density gradient centrifugation. PBMCs intended for TCR sequencing were cryopreserved in liquid nitrogen and thawed later in a water bath at 37 degrees C. A purity of at least 90% was achieved for sorted or isolated CD4+, CD8+ and CD8+ TEMRA cells. Per the germline V gene, MNHNS is the CDR1 and SASEGT is the CDR2. The CDR3, cysteine through phenylalanine, is 15 amino acids long. Kept here is only the CDR3 DNA, which spans 45 bases and is read in frame from base 1. At the junction V is shortened by 7 bases and J by 4 bases; bases outside the gene matches: 7.

RNA was extracted with the RNeasy kit and about 0.5 to 1 ug was reverse transcribed using random hexamers. TCR beta CDR3 regions were amplified with the immunoSEQ multiplex PCR assay covering 54 Vbeta and 13 Jbeta segments. To correct PCR amplification bias, a synthetic template baseline was used for both primer optimization and computational correction. Per the authors' processing: Reads were annotated to V, D and J genes according to IMGT and were analyzed with immunoSEQ Analyzer, with only productive sequences retained. Clonality was computed as one minus Shannon entropy normalized by log2 of the number of productive unique sequences. Public and private clones were assessed among the 100 most prevalent clones of each patient and control. Clones were defined as Susac-specific when absent from the healthy and MS cohorts, from roughly 1,100 published viral clones and from other ImmuneACCESS disease sequences. Using fastp trimming at Q25 and MiXCR clonotype assembly, TCRdb reanalyzed the public sequencing data and kept in-frame beta chains. Each entry merges the rows of one CDR3 protein and shows their most common DNA and genes. Clone size and V and J calls follow TCRdb, not the original study. The sample table holds under 250,000 distinct CDR3 sequences, of which 90% to 95% were seen once. 0.065% to 0.08% of the sample lies in the top ten.

Regarding this clonotype: The antigen it binds to is not known. Per-base quality was not reported, and no clone a single base away is much larger than it.

The chain employs TRBV6-1 and TRBJ2-1, and TRBD1 matches 10 of the central bases. The sample taken for sequencing was CD4+ T cells from PBMCs. The TCR comes from a human donor with multiple sclerosis. The encoded CDR3 is CASTETGGVYNEQFF. DNA sequence: TGTGCCAGCACGGAGACAGGGGGCGTTTACAATGAGCAGTTCTTC.